The 18 T cell receptor beta chains listed next were all sequenced from one sample in a study of CD8+CD57+ T cells in acquired aplastic anemia (dated by TCRdb to about 2018). Instrument on record: Illumina HiSeq 2000. Genomic DNA served as template for TCR beta VDJ combination and CDR3 sequence profiling. The raw public data were reprocessed by TCRdb itself: fastp quality trimming at Q25, MiXCR clonotype calling, in-frame beta chains only. Rows are unified per CDR3 protein, each entry keeping the most common DNA and genes. Present in this sample are 450,000 to 550,000 distinct CDR3 sequences, around 30% of which were seen just once. The ten largest account for less than 0.85% of the sample. The patients picked for sequencing were ones in whom flow cytometry had shown an expansion of CD8+CD57+ cells. Sequenced: sorted CD4+, CD8+, or CD8+CD57+ T cells (not recorded which) from PBMCs. Receptors originate from a human donor with aplastic anemia.

This sequence joins TRBV29-1 and TRBJ2-5; D is possibly TRBD2 (6 bases). Trimming removed 5 bases from V and 5 bases from J, with 15 bases in between. Germline V gene lookup returns CDR1 SQVTM and CDR2 ANQGSEA. This CDR3 is 13 amino acids long. The CDR3 protein is CSVRGVGGETQYF. CDR3 coding DNA: TGCAGCGTTCGAGGGGTGGGGGGTGAGACCCAGTACTTC.

The V call is TRBV20-1, the J call TRBJ2-1; 7 bases fit TRBD2. CDR1 DFQATT and CDR2 SNEGSKA come from the germline V gene (reference sequence). V trimming: 1 base; J trimming: 10 bases; junction bases outside the gene matches: 10. This CDR3 is built from 14 residues. CDR3 bases: TGCAGTGCTAGAGGTACAGCGGGAACGGGGGAGCAGTTCTTC. It encodes CSARGTAGTGEQFF.

This clonotype was counted a few times. The genes are TRBV19 and TRBJ1-6; 9 bases map to TRBD1. There are 15 residues in the CDR3. J gave up 9 bases and V 5 bases, and 8 bases lay outside the gene matches. Per germline, CDR1 LNHDA and CDR2 SQIVND (reference sequence). CDR3 in amino acids: CASSPSTGGTSPLHF. CDR3 nucleotide sequence: TGTGCCAGTAGTCCATCCACAGGGGGCACTTCACCCCTCCACTTT.

There are a few counts of this clonotype. J is TRBJ2-2 and V is TRBV5-1; 9 bases match TRBD1. CDR1 is SGHRS, CDR2 YFSETQ, per germline. V shed 3 bases and J 3 bases; nucleotides not matched to a gene: 3. The CDR3 is made up of 15 amino acids. CDR3 sequence (DNA): TGCGCCAGCAGCTCACAGGGGGCAGACACCGGGGAGCTGTTTTTT. This sequence encodes CASSSQGADTGELFF. Complete variable domain (other parts from reference TRBV5-1 and TRBJ2-2): KAGVTQTPRYLIKTRGQQVTLSCSPISGHRSVSWYQQTPGQGLQFLFEYFSETQRNKGNFPGRFSGRQFSNSRSEMNVSTLELGDSALYLCASSSQGADTGELFFGEGSRLTVL.

V is TRBV11-2 and J is TRBJ2-1, with 10 bases lining up with TRBD2. The CDR3 spans 14 residues. The V gene end was trimmed by 6 bases and the J gene end by 6 bases; junction bases not matched to a gene: 5. Germline V gene sequence: CDR1 SGHAT, CDR2 FQNNGV. The CDR3 loop is CASSTSGTGNEQFF. The CDR3, as DNA: TGTGCCAGCAGTACTAGCGGGACGGGCAATGAGCAGTTCTTC.

At least ten counts were recorded for this clonotype. This sequence joins TRBV10-3 and TRBJ2-7; 10 nucleotides agree with TRBD1. With 6 bases clipped from V and 5 bases from J, the junction kept 7 bases outside the gene matches. Germline V lookup: CDR1 ENHRY, CDR2 SYGVKD. The CDR3 length is 14 residues. CDR3 residues: CAIRGPGTGDEQYF. The CDR3 DNA sequence: TGTGCCATCAGGGGACCTGGGACAGGGGACGAGCAGTACTTC.

This clonotype appeared many times. J is TRBJ2-5 and V is TRBV24-1, with TRBD2 identical over 11 bases. Unmatched junction bases numbered 9, after V lost 3 bases and J lost 7 bases. The germline gives CDR1 KGHDR, CDR2 SFDVKD. This CDR3 spans 16 amino acids. CDR3 sequence reads: CATSDQASGGSGTQYF. DNA of the CDR3: TGTGCCACCAGTGATCAGGCTAGCGGGGGGAGTGGGACCCAGTACTTC.

This clonotype occurred many times. V is TRBV10-3 and J is TRBJ1-1; D possibly corresponds to TRBD1 (5 bases). There are 14 residues in the CDR3. Trimming left V 6 bases short and J 2 bases short, with 13 bases between. Germline CDR1 is ENHRY and CDR2 is SYGVKD. CDR3 in DNA: TGTGCCATCAGGGCAGTGGGGGGTAACACTGAAGCTTTCTTT. Translated, it gives CAIRAVGGNTEAFF.

The chain links TRBV5-1 to TRBJ1-1; weak D call: TRBD1 (5 bases). Trimming left V 1 base short and J 1 base short, with 11 bases between. This CDR3 is 15 amino acids long. The germline V gene encodes CDR1 SGHRS and CDR2 YFSETQ. This CDR3 is CASSLSPGGNTEAFF. The CDR3 DNA is TGCGCCAGCAGCTTGAGTCCGGGGGGGAACACTGAAGCTTTCTTT.

This clonotype showed up just a few times. The chain recombines TRBV6-5 with TRBJ2-7; 11 positions match TRBD2. This CDR3 has 16 amino acids. The V gene's germline CDR1 is MNHEY and CDR2 SVGAGI. With V trimmed by 2 bases and J by 0 bases, 3 bases remained unmatched. The CDR3 here is CASSYIAGGSSYEQYF. The CDR3 DNA sequence: TGTGCCAGCAGTTACATAGCGGGAGGGAGCTCCTACGAGCAGTACTTC.

This clonotype has at least ten counts. The chain combines TRBV20-1 with TRBJ1-2, with 7 positions matching TRBD1. Per the germline V gene, CDR1 is DFQATT and CDR2 is SNEGSKA (reference sequence). V was clipped by 5 bases and J by 8 bases; unmatched bases: 11. The CDR3 consists of 13 residues. This CDR3 is CSARAPTGYGYTF. The CDR3 coding sequence is TGCAGTGCTCGAGCCCCGACAGGGTACGGCTACACCTTC.

The gene calls are TRBV20-1 and TRBJ1-5, with 8 bases that match TRBD1. The CDR3 sequence is 17 residues long. CDR1 is DFQATT, CDR2 SNEGSKA, per germline (reference sequence). V was clipped by 6 bases and J by 2 bases; unmatched bases: 15. CDR3 sequence reads: CSAMSGTGVWGNQPQHF. CDR3 in DNA: TGCAGTGCAATGTCCGGGACAGGAGTTTGGGGCAATCAGCCCCAGCATTTT.

There are a few counts of this clonotype. This chain uses TRBV4-1 with TRBJ2-2; a possible D gene is TRBD1 (5 bases). Trimming cost V 4 bases and J 4 bases, with 10 bases left between them. This CDR3 is 14 amino acids long. The germline V gene encodes CDR1 MGHRA and CDR2 YSYEKL. Here the CDR3 DNA reads TGCGCCAGCAGCCGACATGACAGCACCGGGGAGCTGTTTTTT. This codes for CASSRHDSTGELFF.

This clonotype came up a few times. V usage is TRBV6-5 and J usage is TRBJ1-2; D not resolved. The CDR3 length is 15 residues. Trimming stripped 3 bases from V and 6 bases from J, with 17 bases between. Germline V lookup: CDR1 MNHEY, CDR2 SVGAGI. CDR3 region: CASSYEEWHPDGYTF. In nucleotides, the CDR3 is TGTGCCAGCAGTTATGAGGAGTGGCACCCAGATGGCTACACCTTC.

The rearrangement joins TRBV25-1 to TRBJ1-4; tentative D call: TRBD1 (6 bases). Germline-derived CDR1 and CDR2 are MGHDK and SYGVNS. The CDR3 is made up of 16 amino acids. Trimming removed 4 bases from V and 4 bases from J, with 16 bases in between. CDR3 in amino acids: CASSGSRGHHNEKLFF. The CDR3 bases are TGTGCCAGCAGTGGATCTCGGGGACACCATAATGAAAAACTGTTTTTT.

This clonotype has just a few counts. The chain uses TRBV7-9 and TRBJ2-3; D might be TRBD2 (5 bases). Germline V CDR1 and CDR2: SEHNR, FQNEAQ (reference sequence). This CDR3 is 15 amino acids long. Trimming took 3 bases from V and 0 from J, leaving 10 bases between them. Here the CDR3 reads CASSFRRTSTDTQYF. DNA for the CDR3: TGTGCCAGCAGCTTTCGGCGGACTAGCACAGATACGCAGTATTTT. Full variable domain (remainder filled in from reference TRBV7-9 and TRBJ2-3): DTGVSQNPRHKITKRGQNVTFRCDPISEHNRLYWYRQTLGQGPEFLTYFQNEAQLEKSRLLSDRFSAERPKGSFSTLEIQRTEQGDSAMYLCASSFRRTSTDTQYFGPGTRLTVL.

This clonotype was observed at least ten times. This chain joins TRBV29-1 and TRBJ2-7, with 12 bases that match TRBD2. CDR3 size: 14 residues. CDR1 and CDR2 (germline): SQVTM, ANQGSEA. Unmatched junction bases numbered 6, after V lost 6 bases and J lost 3 bases. The CDR3 here is CSVGTSGLNYEQYF. The CDR3 DNA follows: TGCAGCGTAGGGACTAGCGGGTTGAACTACGAGCAGTACTTC.

The chain recombines TRBV9 with TRBJ2-3; D remains ambiguous. The CDR3 has 12 amino acids. The germline gives CDR1 SGDLS, CDR2 YYNGEE. Trimming removed 5 bases at V and 5 bases at J, with 9 bases between. The CDR3 spells CASSYSGDTQYF. DNA for the CDR3: TGTGCCAGCAGTTACTCTGGAGATACGCAGTATTTT. Looking up the rest from reference TRBV9 and TRBJ2-3 gives the full variable domain: DSGVTQTPKHLITATGQRVTLRCSPRSGDLSVYWYQQSLDQGLQFLIQYYNGEERAKGNILERFSAQQFPDLHSELNLSSLELGDSALYFCASSYSGDTQYFGPGTRLTVL.